This TCR beta chain was sequenced in a study of T-cell reconstitution after alpha-beta-depleted transplantation in children. Unique molecular identifiers were incorporated into the prepared TCRbeta library. TCRdb re-called the PCR reads with MiXCR, one entry per CDR3 protein. The sample has nearly 550,000 distinct CDR3 sequences, roughly 18% seen once; the top ten hold roughly 3.3%. The CDR3 spans 14 residues. The ends lost 4 bases at V and 4 bases at J; junction bases unmatched: 9. Germline V gene lookup returns CDR1 DFQATT and CDR2 SNEGSKA (reference sequence). The TCR comes from a human donor who donated a stem cell graft to a child with acute lymphoblastic leukemia. The sequencing here drew on PBMCs from the stem cell graft donor, taken from the stem cell graft. This chain uses TRBV20-1 with TRBJ1-1; TRBD1 matches at 7 bases. For the CDR3, the DNA is TGCAGTGCTACCAGGGGGAGAGGGGGCACTGAAGCTTTCTTT. Protein sequence: CSATRGRGGTEAFF.